Each of the 32 T cell receptor beta chains below was sequenced from the same sample in a study of Tregs in tolerant kidney transplant recipients (dated by TCRdb to about 2019). What this sample's time point label stands for: 6 months after combined kidney and bone marrow transplant. Transplants used related donors with nonmyeloablative bone marrow transplantation; mixed chimerism was transient in the human trials. Library creation used the immunoSEQ multiplex PCR assay. TCRdb re-hosts the immuneACCESS table, in-frame sequences only. Its copies lack some clones; in the studies checked, an unresolved V gene accounts for under half of them, and the cause for the rest is not known. This specimen's table enumerates some 15,000 clones. The ten largest clonotypes hold approximately 25% of the sample. The specimen was CD8+ T cells from blood (PBMCs), collected 6 months after the transplant. These receptors were collected from a human patient who received a combined kidney and bone marrow transplant. After a transplant, some of the T cells may come from the graft donor.

Comments on this clone: The read falls 3 residues short of the CDR3 end, and the missing part is taken from the germline J gene. The J gene is TRBJ1-6, the V gene TRBV20-1, with a tentative D call TRBD1 (5 bases). V gave up 6 bases and J gave up 6 bases, with 9 bases separating them. CDR3 length equals 12 residues. The germline V gene has CDR1 DFQATT and CDR2 SNEGSKA (reference sequence). This chain's CDR3 is CSAFRVNSPLHF. The DNA read from the CDR3 is TGCAGTGCATTCAGGGTTAATTCACCC.

Note on this clone: Read sequence stops 3 residues before the CDR3 end, and the germline J gene provides the missing end. The chain is built from TRBV4-1 and TRBJ2-3; TRBD2 agrees at 12 bases. Germline values: CDR1 MGHRA, CDR2 YSYEKL. The CDR3 covers 17 residues. Trimming removed 7 bases from V and 6 bases from J; junction bases left unmatched: 14. CDR3 amino acids: CASTSSGTSGFVDTQYF. The sequenced part of the CDR3 DNA is TGCGCCAGCACCTCAAGCGGGACTAGCGGGTTCGTGGATACG.

A remark on this clone: The observed sequence ends 3 residues before the CDR3 terminus, with the missing tail filled in from the germline J gene. V gene TRBV20-1 combines with J gene TRBJ2-1, with D uncertain. The CDR3 totals 15 residues. Deletions cut 0 bases from V and 2 bases from J, with 11 bases between. Germline CDR1 DFQATT, CDR2 SNEGSKA (reference sequence). The CDR3 bases that were read are TGCAGTGCTAGAGATCTGTGGGCCACCTACAATGAG. Protein sequence: CSARDLWATYNE. The CDR3 in full is CSARDLWATYNEQFF.

Regarding this clone: The read gets to within 3 residues of the CDR3 end, and the germline J gene fills in the rest. J is TRBJ2-3 and V is TRBV19; 9 nucleotides agree with TRBD1. Trimming removed 6 bases from V and 6 bases from J; junction bases left unmatched: 10. This CDR3 comprises 15 residues. Germline V gene data show CDR1 as LNHDA and CDR2 as SQIVND (reference sequence). The CDR3 sequence is CASSDGTGSRDTQYF. CDR3 DNA (partial): TGTGCCAGTAGCGATGGGACAGGGAGTCGGGATACG.

Note on this clone: Read data end 3 residues before the CDR3 end; the end is taken from the germline J gene. V gene TRBV19 combines with J gene TRBJ1-5; 10 nucleotides align to TRBD1. V gave up 4 bases and J gave up 6 bases; unmatched junction bases: 6. CDR1 and CDR2 (germline): LNHDA, SQIVND (reference sequence). The CDR3 totals 15 residues. The CDR3 is CASSTDDRGLQPQHF. The sequenced part of the CDR3 DNA is TGTGCCAGTAGTACCGACGACAGGGGGCTTCAGCCC.

In the case of this clone: The read gets to within 3 residues of the CDR3 end, and the germline J gene fills in the rest. The rearrangement links TRBV14 to TRBJ2-3, with 10 positions matching TRBD1. Germline lookup yields CDR1 SGHDN and CDR2 FVKESK. This CDR3 is 18 amino acids long. The CDR3 region is CASSHIYGTGALQETQYF. The part of the CDR3 DNA that was read is TGTGCCAGCAGCCATATCTACGGGACAGGGGCCCTGCAAGAGACG. The full variable domain, completed using reference TRBV14 and TRBJ2-3, is EAGVTQFPSHSVIEKGQTVTLRCDPISGHDNLYWYRRVMGKEIKFLLHFVKESKQDESGMPNNRFLAERTGGTYSTLKVQPAELEDSGVYFCASSHIYGTGALQETQYFGPGTRLTVL.

About this clone: The read stops 3 residues short of the end of the CDR3; the missing end is completed from the germline J gene. The chain combines TRBV10-3 with TRBJ2-1; 10 bases match TRBD1. CDR3 length: 14 residues. The germline V gene encodes CDR1 ENHRY and CDR2 SYGVKD. Trimming at V came to 9 bases and at J to 0 bases, leaving 2 bases not matched to a gene. The part of the CDR3 DNA that was read is TGTGCCATAGACAGGGGGCCCTCCTACAATGAG. Its protein is CAIDRGPSYNE. The CDR3 reads in full as CAIDRGPSYNEQFF.

A word on this clone: The read ends 3 residues before the CDR3 terminus; that terminus is restored from the germline J gene. The chain combines TRBV20-1 with TRBJ1-3, with D unclear. This CDR3 is built from 14 residues. Germline V gives CDR1 DFQATT, CDR2 SNEGSKA (reference sequence). V lost 0 bases to trimming and J lost 0 bases, with 6 bases between them. Partial CDR3 DNA: TGCAGTGCTAGAGATCTAGACTCTGGAAACACC. It translates to CSARDLDSGNT. The CDR3 in full is CSARDLDSGNTIYF.

The part of the CDR3 DNA that was read is TGTGCCATCACCTCGGACAGGGGGCTTGACTATGGC. Residues: CAITSDRGLDYG. The entire CDR3 sequence reads CAITSDRGLDYGYTF. This sequence joins TRBV10-3 and TRBJ1-2, with 11 bases lining up with TRBD1. Coverage ceases 3 residues before the CDR3 finishes, and the germline J gene fills in the end. The V gene's germline CDR1 is ENHRY and CDR2 SYGVKD. The CDR3 totals 15 residues. The junction had 7 bases not matched to a gene; V was cut back by 7 bases and J by 3 bases.

About this clone: The CDR3 is cut off 3 residues early in the read; its end comes from the germline J gene. This sequence joins TRBV6-2 or TRBV6-3 and TRBJ2-4, with D unresolved. The germline V gene encodes CDR1 MNHEY and CDR2 SVGEGT. The CDR3 consists of 13 residues. The CDR3: CASSYGRSHGQYF. The CDR3 DNA, read in part, is TGTGCCAGCAGTTATGGGCGATCTCATGGT.

CDR3 sequence reads: CSATGGGLAGGNEQFF. CDR3 DNA (partial): TGCAGTGCTACAGGGGGTGGACTAGCGGGAGGTAATGAG. This rearrangement joins TRBV20-1 to TRBJ2-1; 14 bases match TRBD2. The CDR3 goes on 3 residues after the read ends, and that part is filled in from the germline J gene. The germline V gene has CDR1 DFQATT and CDR2 SNEGSKA (reference sequence). With 4 bases clipped from V and 7 bases from J, the junction kept 9 bases outside the gene matches. The CDR3 is 16 amino acids.

As concerns this clone: The sequenced fragment ends 3 residues before the CDR3 boundary, so the rest is inferred from the germline J gene. This chain links TRBV2 with TRBJ1-2; the match to TRBD1 covers 8 bases. This CDR3 has 14 residues. Germline assignment: CDR1 SNHLY and CDR2 FYNNEI. The ends lost 5 bases at V and 4 bases at J; junction bases unmatched: 6. CDR3 DNA (partial): TGTGCCAGCAGTCTCACGACAGGGGCCTATGGC. This encodes CASSLTTGAYG. From start to end, the CDR3 is CASSLTTGAYGYTF.

Regarding this clone: The read finishes 3 residues shy of the CDR3 end, and the germline J gene is used to complete it. The rearrangement uses TRBV20-1 and TRBJ2-7, with a weak D call TRBD1 (5 bases). V dropped 1 base and J dropped 3 bases, with 13 bases sitting between them. The CDR3 runs 14 residues. Germline V gene lookup returns CDR1 DFQATT and CDR2 SNEGSKA (reference sequence). The CDR3 DNA, read in part, is TGCAGTGCTAGAGCCGACAGCCTCGGCTACGAG. It encodes CSARADSLGYE. The full-length CDR3 reads as CSARADSLGYEQYF.

A remark on this clone: The CDR3 is cut off 3 residues early in the read; its end comes from the germline J gene. This chain connects TRBV5-1 to TRBJ1-2; tentative D call: TRBD1 (6 bases). The CDR3 sequence is 13 residues long. CDR1 is SGHRS, CDR2 YFSETQ, per germline. CDR3: CASRRGGSPGYTF. The CDR3 bases that were read are TGCGCCAGCAGGAGGGGGGGGTCTCCCGGC.

With respect to this clone: The read ends 3 residues before the CDR3 terminus; that terminus is restored from the germline J gene. This rearrangement joins TRBV7-6 to TRBJ2-7; 7 nucleotides align to TRBD1. Losses at the gene ends were 4 bases for V and 0 bases for J; bases not matched to a gene: 6. The CDR3 extends over 15 amino acids. Germline loops: CDR1 SGHVS, CDR2 FNYEAQ. The CDR3 here is CASSSRQGYSYEQYF. The covered CDR3 bases are TGTGCCAGCAGCTCCCGACAGGGTTACTCCTACGAG.

By frequency, this clone is medium-sized. Coverage ceases 3 residues before the CDR3 finishes, and the germline J gene fills in the end. The chain recombines TRBV29-1 with TRBJ2-3; TRBD2 aligns across 14 bases. From germline, CDR1 is SQVTM and CDR2 ANQGSEA. V gave up 4 bases and J gave up 3 bases; unmatched junction bases: 6. The length of the CDR3 is 16 residues. The CDR3 region is CSVGGLAGALTDTQYF. Incomplete CDR3 DNA: TGCAGCGTTGGGGGACTAGCGGGAGCGTTGACAGATACG.

On this clone itself: The sequence runs out 3 residues before the end of the CDR3; the remainder is reconstructed from the germline J gene. J is TRBJ1-1 and V is TRBV11-2; D unclear. Germline values: CDR1 SGHAT, CDR2 FQNNGV. V was clipped by 5 bases and J by 1 base, with 14 bases between them. The CDR3 runs to 15 residues. Partial CDR3 DNA: TGTGCCAGCAGCCTCGTCCCAGGTGGGAACACTGAA. Its translation: CASSLVPGGNTE. The whole CDR3 region reads CASSLVPGGNTEAFF.

About this clone itself: The read falls 3 residues short of the CDR3 end, and the missing part is taken from the germline J gene. The chain couples TRBV6-2 or TRBV6-3 to TRBJ1-2, with TRBD1 matching over 7 bases. The CDR3 runs to 15 residues. CDR1 MNHEY and CDR2 SVGEGT come from the germline V gene. CDR3 sequence: CASSYRRDSSYDYTF. The covered CDR3 bases are TGTGCCAGCAGTTACCGCCGGGACAGCTCCTACGAC.

On this clone itself: Coverage ceases 3 residues before the CDR3 finishes, and the germline J gene fills in the end. This chain connects TRBV7-9 to TRBJ2-1; TRBD1 might be the D (6 bases). CDR3 length equals 13 residues. CDR1 SEHNR and CDR2 FQNEAQ come from the germline V gene (reference sequence). V was shortened by 4 bases and J by 6 bases, with 10 bases between the two germline ends. The part of the CDR3 DNA that was read is TGTGCCAGCAGCTGGAGAGGGGGCAATGAG. Protein sequence: CASSWRGGNE. The entire CDR3 reads CASSWRGGNEQFF. Complete variable domain (other parts from reference TRBV7-9 and TRBJ2-1): DTGVSQNPRHKITKRGQNVTFRCDPISEHNRLYWYRQTLGQGPEFLTYFQNEAQLEKSRLLSDRFSAERPKGSFSTLEIQRTEQGDSAMYLCASSWRGGNEQFFGPGTRLTVL.

On this clone: The sequenced fragment ends 3 residues before the CDR3 boundary, so the rest is inferred from the germline J gene. J is TRBJ2-5 and V is TRBV15; D remains ambiguous. Trimming removed 2 bases at V and 7 bases at J, with 11 bases between. Germline loops: CDR1 LNHNV, CDR2 YYDKDF (reference sequence). The CDR3 loop spans 13 amino acids. This CDR3 reads CATSRTTQLTQYF. The sequenced CDR3 bases are TGTGCCACCAGCAGAACCACACAGCTGACC. Drawing the rest from reference TRBV15 and TRBJ2-5, the complete variable domain is DAMVIQNPRYQVTQFGKPVTLSCSQTLNHNVMYWYQQKSSQAPKLLFHYYDKDFNNEADTPDNFQSRRPNTSFCFLDIRSPGLGDTAMYLCATSRTTQLTQYFGPGTRLLVL.

Concerning this clone itself: The read ends 3 residues shy of where the CDR3 ends; the end is completed using the germline J gene. The gene calls are TRBV20-1 and TRBJ2-3; possible D gene TRBD2, 6 bases. The CDR3 covers 15 residues. Germline-derived CDR1 and CDR2 are DFQATT and SNEGSKA (reference sequence). Between the trimmed V and J ends, which lost 6 bases and 4 bases, there was a span of 20 bases. CDR3 loop: CSAPTRKWRADTQYF. The CDR3 bases that were read are TGCAGTGCACCGACTAGGAAGTGGCGAGCAGATACG.

Regarding this clone: The read ends 3 residues early relative to the CDR3; the germline J gene fills the gap. The rearrangement joins TRBV7-2 to TRBJ1-2, with 8 bases aligning to TRBD1. CDR3 length equals 13 residues. CDR1 and CDR2 from the germline V gene are SGHTA and FQGNSA. CDR3: CASSSEWTGGYTF. The DNA read from the CDR3 is TGTGCCAGCAGCTCCGAATGGACAGGGGGC. Filled out from reference TRBV7-2 and TRBJ1-2, the complete variable domain reads GAGVSQSPSNKVTEKGKDVELRCDPISGHTALYWYRQSLGQGLEFLIYFQGNSAPDKSGLPSDRFSAERTGGSVSTLTIQRTQQEDSAVYLCASSSEWTGGYTFGSGTRLTVV.

As to this clone: At one end the junction does not follow the germline gene, possibly because of a read error. Read sequence stops 3 residues before the CDR3 end, and the germline J gene provides the missing end. This chain joins TRBV19 and TRBJ2-1, with a possible D match to TRBD2 (6 bases). Looked up from germline, CDR1 is LNHDA and CDR2 is SQIVND (reference sequence). The CDR3 runs to 15 residues. The CDR3 spells CASGISSDSYNEQFF. The CDR3 bases that were read are TGTGCCAGTGGTATCTCTAGCGACTCCTACAATGAG.

Comments on this clone: The read is 3 residues too short to cover the CDR3 end, so that end is filled in from the germline J gene. The J gene is TRBJ1-2, the V gene TRBV29-1; maybe TRBD1 (5 bases). CDR3 length: 13 residues. V lost 3 bases and J 4 bases, leaving 12 bases between the germline ends. CDR1 and CDR2 from the germline V gene are SQVTM and ANQGSEA. The covered CDR3 bases are TGCAGCGTTGAGGGAGGGGAAGCCTATGGC. Translated, it gives CSVEGGEAYG. The whole CDR3 sequence is CSVEGGEAYGYTF.

A remark on this clone: The read comes to an end 3 residues before the CDR3 does, leaving the germline J gene to fill in the end. The chain couples TRBV30 to TRBJ2-6; TRBD2 is a possible D gene (6 bases). This CDR3 is 14 amino acids long. Trimming stripped 4 bases from V and 2 bases from J, with 9 bases between. Germline values: CDR1 GTSNPN, CDR2 SVGIG (reference sequence). CDR3 sequence reads: CAWIGTPGANVLTF. The DNA read from the CDR3 is TGTGCCTGGATAGGGACTCCTGGGGCCAACGTC.

Of note for this clone: The read finishes 3 residues shy of the CDR3 end, and the germline J gene is used to complete it. This chain connects TRBV5-1 to TRBJ2-5, with 9 bases that match TRBD2. The CDR3 totals 16 residues. V lost 2 bases, J lost 1 base, and 6 bases stayed unmatched. Germline V CDR1 and CDR2: SGHRS, YFSETQ. The sequenced CDR3 bases are TGCGCCAGCAGCTTATGGCGCGGGGGGGGCCAAGAGACC. It yields the protein CASSLWRGGGQET. The CDR3, in full, reads CASSLWRGGGQETQYF.

The CDR3 bases that were read are TGCGCCAGCAGCTCGGGCGGGGGGGCACCC. Its protein is CASSSGGGAP. The full CDR3 protein reads CASSSGGGAPQHF. V is TRBV5-1 and J is TRBJ1-5, with a weak D call TRBD1 (6 bases). Read coverage stops 3 residues before the CDR3 terminus; the germline J gene supplies the remainder. The CDR3 is 13 residues long. The germline gives CDR1 SGHRS, CDR2 YFSETQ.

Notes on this clone: With the read ending 3 residues before the CDR3 end, the germline J gene is used to fill in that end. The rearrangement links TRBV18 to TRBJ2-7, with TRBD2 matching over 8 bases. J was trimmed by 2 bases and V by 3 bases; bases with no gene match: 3. In germline, CDR1 is KGHSH, CDR2 LQKENI. The CDR3 is 14 residues long. Incomplete CDR3 DNA: TGTGCCAGCTCACCCCCGGGACTAGCCTACGAG. Amino acids: CASSPPGLAYE. The whole CDR3 protein is CASSPPGLAYEQYF. Supplemented by reference TRBV18 and TRBJ2-7, the full variable domain reads NAGVMQNPRHLVRRRGQEARLRCSPMKGHSHVYWYRQLPEEGLKFMVYLQKENIIDESGMPKERFSAEFPKEGPSILRIQQVVRGDSAAYFCASSPPGLAYEQYFGPGTRLTVT.

Turning to this clone: The read terminates 3 residues before the CDR3 end, so the remaining end is supplied by the germline J gene. The chain is built from TRBV6-2 or TRBV6-3 and TRBJ2-3; D is ambiguous. Germline CDR1 is MNHEY and CDR2 is SVGEGT. CDR3 size: 14 residues. The DNA read from the CDR3 is TGTGCCAGCAGTACTACTCAGTACCAAGAGACG. This sequence encodes CASSTTQYQET. The whole CDR3 sequence is CASSTTQYQETQYF.

Notes on this clone: The sequence runs out 3 residues before the end of the CDR3; the remainder is reconstructed from the germline J gene. The chain joins TRBV6-1 to TRBJ2-3; 10 bases line up with TRBD1. Germline lookup yields CDR1 MNHNS and CDR2 SASEGT. The CDR3 covers 16 residues. CDR3 sequence: CASSVSIGTGEETQYF. The part of the CDR3 DNA that was read is TGTGCCAGCAGTGTTTCGATCGGGACAGGGGAGGAGACG.

In the case of this clone: The CDR3 end is not reached by the read, which stops 3 residues before it; the germline J gene fills it in. The chain carries TRBV19 and TRBJ1-2, with 7 bases lining up with TRBD1. V gave up 3 bases and J gave up 6 bases; unmatched junction bases: 13. Looked up from germline, CDR1 is LNHDA and CDR2 is SQIVND (reference sequence). The CDR3 has 16 residues. The covered CDR3 bases are TGTGCCAGTAGTATCCCCCGTACCCAGGGGGAGCATGGC. It encodes CASSIPRTQGEHG. The complete CDR3 protein is CASSIPRTQGEHGYTF.

About this clone: With the read ending 3 residues before the CDR3 end, the germline J gene is used to fill in that end. The J gene is TRBJ1-1, the V gene TRBV7-9; the D is unclear. CDR3 length: 15 amino acids. Between the trimmed V and J ends, which lost 4 bases and 7 bases, there was a span of 19 bases. In germline, CDR1 is SEHNR, CDR2 FQNEAQ (reference sequence). Partial CDR3 DNA: TGTGCCAGCAGCTCGATGTTAACCCCGGGTGTTGAA. Encoded protein: CASSSMLTPGVE. The entire CDR3 protein is CASSSMLTPGVEAFF.